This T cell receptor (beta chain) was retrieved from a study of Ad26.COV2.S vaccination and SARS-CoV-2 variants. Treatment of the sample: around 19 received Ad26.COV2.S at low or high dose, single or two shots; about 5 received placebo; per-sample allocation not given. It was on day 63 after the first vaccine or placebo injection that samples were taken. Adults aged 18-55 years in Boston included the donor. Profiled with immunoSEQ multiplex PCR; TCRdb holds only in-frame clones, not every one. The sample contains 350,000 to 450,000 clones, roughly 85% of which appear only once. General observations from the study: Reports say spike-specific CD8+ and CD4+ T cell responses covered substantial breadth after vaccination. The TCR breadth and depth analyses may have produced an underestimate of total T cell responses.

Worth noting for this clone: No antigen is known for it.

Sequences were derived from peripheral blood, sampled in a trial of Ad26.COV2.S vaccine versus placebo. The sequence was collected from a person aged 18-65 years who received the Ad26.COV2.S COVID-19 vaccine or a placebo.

CDR3 amino acids: CASSKLGQADTEAFF. The CDR3, as DNA: TGTGCCAGTAGTAAATTAGGACAGGCTGACACTGAAGCTTTCTTT. J is TRBJ1-1 and V is TRBV19; 7 bases are shared with TRBD1. V trimming: 4 bases; J trimming: 3 bases; junction bases outside the gene matches: 8. The CDR3 is 15 residues long. Per germline, CDR1 LNHDA and CDR2 SQIVND (reference sequence).